This T cell receptor beta chain came from a study of blood T cells in healthy people across ages. Combining a sample-barcoded 5' primer with a J-beta primer mix, a second PCR ran for roughly 7 to 12 cycles. One entry per CDR3 protein results from TCRdb running MiXCR on the 5' RACE reads. The table has some 1.5 million distinct CDR3 sequences, roughly 30% seen once. Sequences were obtained from blood. This receptor was taken from a woman in her twenties or thirties in good health.

CDR3 nucleotide sequence: TGTGCCAGCAGCCCTAATAGGGGGGGTAGGGGCCAGCCCCAGCATTTT. Amino acid sequence: CASSPNRGGRGQPQHF. This chain joins TRBV7-2 and TRBJ1-5, with TRBD1 as a possible D gene (6 bases). This CDR3 region has 16 residues. Trimming cost V 5 bases and J 7 bases, with 21 bases left between them. Germline CDR1 SGHTA, CDR2 FQGNSA. Based on the CDR3 plus reference TRBV7-2 and TRBJ1-5, the full variable domain is GAGVSQSPSNKVTEKGKDVELRCDPISGHTALYWYRQSLGQGLEFLIYFQGNSAPDKSGLPSDRFSAERTGGSVSTLTIQRTQQEDSAVYLCASSPNRGGRGQPQHFGDGTRLSIL.